A selection of T cell receptor beta chains follows, all from one sample in a study of cytomegalovirus exposure and HLA in healthy donors. The table came from immunoSEQ multiplex PCR; TCRdb's copy has only in-frame clones and leaves some out. Found here are under 200,000 clones, roughly two thirds of them singletons; the top ten hold approximately 3%. Sequencing was done on a sample of PBMCs. These receptors originate from a woman aged 30 to 39 in good health and CMV-seronegative. CDR3s include the opening cysteine and the closing phenylalanine or tryptophan. The D gene is left open where the match is weak. Where a row states a size, it is once, few, many or the class of an expanded clone; other rows omit it.

TRBJ2-3	12	-	TRBV18	-	TGTGCCAGCTCACCAAGCGCAGATACGCAGTATTTT	CASSPSADTQYF
TRBJ2-5	14	-	TRBV5-1	-	TGCGCCAGCAGCTTGACAGCGGCCCAAAAGACCCAGTACTTC	CASSLTAAQKTQYF
TRBJ2-3	18	TRBD2	TRBV28	-	TGTGCCAGCAGCCCACCGGGACTAGCGGGAGATAGCACAGATACGCAGTATTTT	CASSPPGLAGDSTDTQYF
TRBJ2-7	12	-	TRBV2	-	TGTGCCAGCAGTGCGTCCCCCTACGAGCAGTACTTC	CASSASPYEQYF
TRBJ2-2	16	TRBD1	TRBV4-1	-	TGCGCCAGCAGCCAAGATCCCGACAGGGGCGCCGGGGAGCTGTTTTTT	CASSQDPDRGAGELFF
TRBJ2-7	13	-	TRBV28	-	TGTGCCAGCAGTCAGGGACCCCGGGGGGAGCAGTACTTC	CASSQGPRGEQYF
TRBJ2-7	14	-	TRBV7-9	-	TGTGCCAGCAGGCCTACAGGGTTCGGACACGAGCAGTACTTC	CASRPTGFGHEQYF
TRBJ2-3	14	TRBD1	TRBV29-1	-	TGCAGCGTTGGGACAGGGGCCAGCACAGATACGCAGTATTTT	CSVGTGASTDTQYF
TRBJ1-4	13	-	TRBV19	-	TGTGCCAGTAACCAGGGCATAGATGAAAAACTGTTTTTT	CASNQGIDEKLFF
TRBJ2-7	13	-	TRBV28	-	TGTGCCAGCAGTCAGGGAGGAATCTACGAGCAGTACTTC	CASSQGGIYEQYF
TRBJ1-6	14	-	TRBV28	-	TGTGCCAGCAGCCAACACAGCGGGAATTCACCCCTCCACTTT	CASSQHSGNSPLHF
TRBJ2-2	14	-	TRBV7-2	once	TGTGCCAGCACCGGGAAGCCGTTCACCGGGGAGCTGTTTTTT	CASTGKPFTGELFF
TRBJ1-1	16	-	TRBV5-1	few	TGCGCCAGCAGCTTCGACCGACGGGGTTCGAACACTGAAGCTTTCTTT	CASSFDRRGSNTEAFF
TRBJ1-1	14	TRBD1	TRBV7-6	few	TGTGCCAGCAGCTTCGGGACAGCCAACACTGAAGCTTTCTTT	CASSFGTANTEAFF
TRBJ2-3	15	TRBD1	TRBV13	-	TGTGCCAGCAGGGAAACAGGGGCTAGCACAGGTACGCAGTATTTT	CASRETGASTGTQYF
TRBJ2-1	15	-	TRBV7-9	once	TGTGCCAGCAGCCCCATGGACACCACCTACAATGAGCAGTTCTTC	CASSPMDTTYNEQFF
TRBJ2-3	16	TRBD2	TRBV7-6	-	TGTGCCAGCAGCGTGACTAGCGGGGTTTCCACAGATACGCAGTATTTT	CASSVTSGVSTDTQYF
TRBJ2-2	17	TRBD1	TRBV19	-	TGTGCCAGTAGTATTCCCGGGACAGGGGGCAACACCGGGGAGCTGTTTTTT	CASSIPGTGGNTGELFF
TRBJ2-3	17	TRBD2	TRBV4-1	-	TGCGCCAGCAGCCAGCAAGCCAGCGGGAGGGCCCGGGTTACGCAGTATTTT	CASSQQASGRARVTQYF
TRBJ1-6	16	TRBD1	TRBV4-1	once	TGCGCCAGCAGCCTATCTTGGACAGGGGGCCGGTCACCCCTCCACTTT	CASSLSWTGGRSPLHF
TRBJ2-5	13	-	TRBV6-1	once	TGTGCCACCACGACAGGAGCGAGCGAGACCCAGTACTTC	CATTTGASETQYF
TRBJ1-2	12	TRBD1	TRBV19	few	TGTGCCACACGAGGGGGCGCGGAAGGCTACACCTTC	CATRGGAEGYTF
TRBJ2-3	17	TRBD2	TRBV10-3	-	TGTGCCACCGCGCCCCGGCCAGCGGGGGTTGAAACAGATACGCAGTATTTT	CATAPRPAGVETDTQYF
TRBJ2-1	15	TRBD1	TRBV7-2	-	TGTGCCAGCAGCCCCGGCAGGGGGCTCCACAATGAGCAGTTCTTC	CASSPGRGLHNEQFF
TRBJ1-1	11	-	TRBV30	-	TGTGCCTGGGGAGGGAACACTGAAGCTTTCTTT	CAWGGNTEAFF
TRBJ2-7	13	-	TRBV2	few	TGTGCCAGCAGTGCCGCGACAGCTGATAGTGGTTGCTTC	CASSAATADSGCF
TRBJ2-1	16	TRBD2	TRBV28	-	TGTGCCAGCAGTCCCCCCCCGACTAGCGGGGGGTCTGAGCAGTTCTTC	CASSPPPTSGGSEQFF
TRBJ1-2	14	-	TRBV4-2	-	TGTGCCAGCAGCCGTCAAGGACAGAACTATGGCTACACCTTC	CASSRQGQNYGYTF
TRBJ2-1	15	TRBD2	TRBV5-4	-	TGTGCCAGCAGCTTGGACGGGGGGGGTGGGCATGAGCAGTTCTTC	CASSLDGGGGHEQFF
TRBJ2-1	15	TRBD2	TRBV4-2	-	TGTGCCAGCAGCCAAGATAGCGGGAGATCCAATGAGCAGTTCTTC	CASSQDSGRSNEQFF
TRBJ1-5	15	-	TRBV19	-	TGTGCCAGTAGTGGTCCAGGGCTTAGCAATCAGCCCCAGCATTTT	CASSGPGLSNQPQHF
TRBJ2-7	16	-	TRBV27	-	TGTGCCAGCAGTTTATCGCAAACAGTGACCTCCTACGAGCAGTACTTC	CASSLSQTVTSYEQYF
TRBJ1-5	16	TRBD1	TRBV18	few	TGTGCCAGCTCACCCGGACAGGCTTCCCTCAATCAGCCCCAGCATTTT	CASSPGQASLNQPQHF
TRBJ1-5	13	TRBD1	TRBV7-9	-	TGTGCCAGCAGCACCGGGACAGGGGCTCCCCAGCATTTT	CASSTGTGAPQHF
TRBJ2-3	13	-	TRBV6-6	-	TGTGCCAGCAGTTACTCCGGCACAGATACGCAGTATTTT	CASSYSGTDTQYF
TRBJ2-3	15	-	TRBV14	-	TGTGCCAGCAGCCAAGGACTAGTACCGCCGGGTACGCAGTATTTT	CASSQGLVPPGTQYF
TRBJ2-2	15	TRBD1	TRBV2	once	TGTGCCAGCAGTGAACTCGGGACAGTAGCCGGGGAGCTGTTTTTT	CASSELGTVAGELFF
TRBJ2-1	16	TRBD2	TRBV7-7	few	TGTGCCAGCAGCTTAGAGATGGGACTAGGGAAGAATGAGCAGTTCTTC	CASSLEMGLGKNEQFF
TRBJ2-5	11	-	TRBV20-1	-	TGCAGCGCGGGGAGTGGGGAGACCCAGTACTTC	CSAGSGETQYF
TRBJ2-3	14	TRBD2	TRBV29-1	-	TGCAGCGTTGAATACGGACTAGGGGCAGATACGCAGTATTTT	CSVEYGLGADTQYF
TRBJ1-1	15	TRBD1	TRBV18	-	TGTGCCAGCTCACCGCCGGGACAGGGGCGTCCTGAAGCTTTCTTT	CASSPPGQGRPEAFF
TRBJ2-5	13	TRBD1	TRBV7-2	-	TGTGCCAGCAGCCTGGACAGGGGTGAGACCCAGTACTTC	CASSLDRGETQYF
TRBJ1-2	13	-	TRBV7-9	-	TGTGCCAGCAGCTTAGCGCAGGGCTATGGCTACACCTTC	CASSLAQGYGYTF
TRBJ1-4	14	TRBD1	TRBV6-5	-	TGTGCCAGCAGATTATTAAGGACAGGGGAAAAACTGTTTTTT	CASRLLRTGEKLFF
TRBJ1-2	12	TRBD1	TRBV10-3	-	TGTGCCATCAGCGGACAGGTTCAGGGCTACACCTTC	CAISGQVQGYTF
TRBJ2-5	16	TRBD1	TRBV5-1	-	TGCGCCAGCAGCCCCCTCCCGGGACAGTACCAAGAGACCCAGTACTTC	CASSPLPGQYQETQYF
TRBJ2-7	16	-	TRBV4-1	few	TGCGCCAGCAGCCAAGGGCCTAGCGTGCCTTCCTACGAGCAGTACTTC	CASSQGPSVPSYEQYF
TRBJ2-7	15	-	TRBV5-1	-	TGCGCCAGCAGCTTAGAAGGGGTAGGGACCTACGAGCAGTACTTC	CASSLEGVGTYEQYF
TRBJ2-7	18	TRBD1	TRBV7-9	-	TGTGCCAGCAGCCCACCAGCAGCAAGGGACAGGGTGCCATACGAGCAGTACTTC	CASSPPAARDRVPYEQYF
TRBJ2-1	14	TRBD1	TRBV2	-	TGTGCCAGCAGTGATATTGGGACAGGGGGACGGCAGTTCTTC	CASSDIGTGGRQFF
TRBJ2-1	14	TRBD2	TRBV5-1	-	TGCGCCAGCAGCCCGGGACTAGCTGAAAATGAGCAGTTCTTC	CASSPGLAENEQFF
TRBJ2-7	15	TRBD2	TRBV5-1	-	TGCGCCAGCAGCTTGGCGGGGGGGGATTCCTACGAGCAGTACTTC	CASSLAGGDSYEQYF
TRBJ2-7	15	TRBD1	TRBV28	-	TGTGCCAGCAGATCGGGACAGGACACCTCCTACGAGCAGTACTTC	CASRSGQDTSYEQYF
TRBJ1-5	15	-	TRBV15	-	TGTGCCACCAGCGGGGGCAGAGGCGGGAATCAGCCCCAGCATTTT	CATSGGRGGNQPQHF
TRBJ1-2	13	-	TRBV4-1	-	TGCGCCAGCAGCCAAAGGGGCGACTATGGCTACACCTTC	CASSQRGDYGYTF
TRBJ2-5	14	-	TRBV7-2	-	TGTGCCAGCAGCTTTGCGGGGCCCGGGGAGACCCAGTACTTC	CASSFAGPGETQYF
TRBJ2-1	15	TRBD2	TRBV9	once	TGTGCCAGCAGCGTAGGACTAGCCCGGTCAAATGAGCAGTTCTTC	CASSVGLARSNEQFF